This TCR beta chain emerged from a study of blood T cell repertoires in COVID-19. Some clones are missing from TCRdb's copy, which holds only in-frame ones; the method was immunoSEQ multiplex PCR. This sample has hundreds of thousands of clones, with about 90% found just once. From germline, CDR1 is LNHNV and CDR2 YYDKDF (reference sequence). The CDR3 is 17 residues long. Germline trimming cut 0 bases from V and 8 bases from J; bases unmatched to any gene: 12. The TCR sequence derives from a man aged 55-75 years with COVID-19, enrolled during active disease. V usage is TRBV15 and J usage is TRBJ2-1; 8 positions match TRBD2. The material sequenced was peripheral blood. For the CDR3, the DNA is TGTGCCACCAGCAGAGATGAGAGCGGGGGTAGGTTTCATGAGCAGTTCTTC. Protein product: CATSRDESGGRFHEQFF.